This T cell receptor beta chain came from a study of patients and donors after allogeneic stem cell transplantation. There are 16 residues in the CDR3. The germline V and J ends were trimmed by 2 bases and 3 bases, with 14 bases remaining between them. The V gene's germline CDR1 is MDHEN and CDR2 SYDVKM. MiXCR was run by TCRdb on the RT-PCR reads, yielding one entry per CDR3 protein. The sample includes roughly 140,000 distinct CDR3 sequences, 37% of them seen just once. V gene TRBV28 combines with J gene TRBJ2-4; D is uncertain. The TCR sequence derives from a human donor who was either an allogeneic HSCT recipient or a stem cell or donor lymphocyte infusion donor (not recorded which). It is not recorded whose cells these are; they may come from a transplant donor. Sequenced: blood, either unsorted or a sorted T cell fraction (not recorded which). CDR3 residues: CASSLVREDYKNIQYF. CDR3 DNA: TGTGCCAGCAGTTTAGTACGAGAGGATTACAAAAACATTCAGTACTTC.